The 6 T cell receptor beta chains below were found in one sample sequenced in a study of shared clonotypes between healthy human individuals (dated by TCRdb to 2020 to 2022). Libraries were built with the immunoSEQ multiplex PCR assay. In TCRdb, the immuneACCESS table is reduced to in-frame sequences with V and J assigned. These tables do not hold every clone; where another copy was compared, an unresolved V gene accounts for under half, and the others remain unexplained. Counted in this sample were around 690,000 clones; roughly 87% of them appeared once. Jointly, the top ten make up around a third of the sample. The material sequenced was memory CD8+ T cells from PBMCs. Sample cell subset or site, as interpreted from the label and publication: CD45RO+ cells pooled with CCR7-negative TemRA cells. The source of these receptors is a man between 18 and 35 years old in good health. Some clones in this sample may be carry-over from other donors' samples.

This clone has a handful of counts. V usage is TRBV7-9 and J usage is TRBJ2-7, with 7 bases lining up with TRBD1. The CDR3 is made up of 15 amino acids. Germline V gene data show CDR1 as SEHNR and CDR2 as FQNEAQ (reference sequence). V lost 5 bases to trimming and J lost 3 bases; unmatched junction nucleotides: 10. The CDR3 DNA is TGTGCCAGCAGCACGACTCGACAGGGAGTCTACGAGCAGTACTTC. Protein: CASSTTRQGVYEQYF.

CDR3 sequence: CASSPVGPTYGYTF. CDR3 DNA: TGTGCCAGCAGTCCCGTCGGCCCGACCTATGGCTACACCTTC. The gene calls are TRBV6-6 and TRBJ1-2; D unclear. Germline V lookup: CDR1 MNHNY, CDR2 SVGAGI (reference sequence). V was shortened by 5 bases and J by 4 bases, with 14 bases between the two germline ends. This CDR3 is 14 amino acids long.

The chain is built from TRBV5-1 and TRBJ2-7; 8 bases align to TRBD2. CDR1 is SGHRS, CDR2 YFSETQ, per germline. V gave up 0 bases and J gave up 2 bases; unmatched junction bases: 4. The CDR3 runs to 15 residues. The CDR3 spells CASSLGVAGTYEQYF. The CDR3 bases are TGCGCCAGCAGCTTGGGGGTAGCGGGGACCTACGAGCAGTACTTC.

The genes are TRBV4-2 and TRBJ2-3; a possible D gene is TRBD2 (5 bases). V was shortened by 4 bases and J by 0 bases, with 11 bases between the two germline ends. CDR3 length: 15 amino acids. From germline, CDR1 is LGHNA and CDR2 YNFKEQ. In DNA, the CDR3 is TGTGCCAGCAGCCCGCTAGCCGTTAGCACAGATACGCAGTATTTT. Encoded protein: CASSPLAVSTDTQYF.

The chain links TRBV2 to TRBJ2-5; 12 bases agree with TRBD2. Germline-derived CDR1 and CDR2 are SNHLY and FYNNEI. After removal of 2 bases from V and 5 bases from J, the junction contained 12 bases not matched to a gene. CDR3 length equals 18 residues. CDR3 in DNA: TGTGCCAGCAGTGAACTGACTAGCGGGAGAACCCGACGGGAGACCCAGTACTTC. Amino acids: CASSELTSGRTRRETQYF.

J is TRBJ1-6 and V is TRBV2, with 7 positions matching TRBD1. The trim removed 6 bases at V and 0 bases at J, leaving 2 bases unmatched. Germline V gene data show CDR1 as SNHLY and CDR2 as FYNNEI. This CDR3 is 15 amino acids long. CDR3 region: CASRRDSSYNSPLHF. The CDR3 nucleotides read TGTGCCAGCAGACGGGACAGCTCCTATAATTCACCCCTCCACTTT.